The clone carrying this T cell receptor (beta chain) was detected once. The V segment lost 4 bases and the J segment 4 bases; nucleotides outside the gene matches: 4. The germline CDR1 and CDR2 sequences are SGHTA and FQGNSA. This CDR3 region has 14 residues. Profiled with immunoSEQ multiplex PCR; TCRdb holds only in-frame clones, not every one. This sample has about 250,000 clones, with 86% found just once. This specimen belongs to a study of blood T cell repertoires in COVID-19. Overall study context: Samples taken during acute and convalescent COVID-19 were collected in the United States, Italy and Spain.

This sequence was found in a woman between 55 and 75 years old who had recovered from COVID-19. Sequencing was carried out using peripheral blood. This chain links TRBV7-2 with TRBJ1-2, with TRBD1 matching 9 bases. DNA for the CDR3: TGTGCCAGCAGCTGGGACAGGGAGGTCTATGGCTACACCTTC. This sequence encodes CASSWDREVYGYTF.